Given below is one TCR beta chain in context. Its antigen is not known. Generated by immunoSEQ multiplex PCR, the TCRdb table keeps only in-frame clones and is missing some. The sample holds 45,000 to 75,000 clones, around 87% seen once. Trimming took 0 bases from V and 10 from J, leaving 12 bases between them. The CDR3 length is 13 residues. The germline gives CDR1 SGHRS, CDR2 YFSETQ. The data belong to a study of pediatric ulcerative colitis. General observations from the study: Repertoires came from total lymphocyte DNA, not specific subsets.

Material: blood. The chain recombines TRBV5-1 with TRBJ2-3; unclear D gene. This clonotype was sampled from a boy aged 5-17 years who was a control in a study of pediatric ulcerative colitis. The CDR3 sequence: CASSLESPDAQYF. The CDR3 DNA reads as TGCGCCAGCAGCTTGGAGTCCCCGGATGCGCAGTATTTT.